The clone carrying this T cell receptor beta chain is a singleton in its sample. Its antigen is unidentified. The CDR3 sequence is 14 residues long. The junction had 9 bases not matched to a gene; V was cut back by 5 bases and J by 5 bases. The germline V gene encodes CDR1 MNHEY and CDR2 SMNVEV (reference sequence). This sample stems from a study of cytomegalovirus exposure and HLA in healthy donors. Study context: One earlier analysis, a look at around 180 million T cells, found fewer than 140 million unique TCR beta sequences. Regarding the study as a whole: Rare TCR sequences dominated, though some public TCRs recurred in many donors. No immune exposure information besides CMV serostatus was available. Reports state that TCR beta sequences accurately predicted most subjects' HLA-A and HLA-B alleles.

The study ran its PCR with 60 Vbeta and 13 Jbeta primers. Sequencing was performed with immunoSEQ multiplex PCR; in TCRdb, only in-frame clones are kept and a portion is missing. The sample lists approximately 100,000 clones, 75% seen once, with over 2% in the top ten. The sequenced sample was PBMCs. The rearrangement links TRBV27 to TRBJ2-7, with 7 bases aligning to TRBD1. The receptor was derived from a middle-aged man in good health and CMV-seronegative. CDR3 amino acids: CASSPDRVRNEQYF. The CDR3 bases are TGTGCCAGCAGTCCTGACAGGGTTAGGAACGAGCAGTACTTC.